This T cell receptor (beta chain) was retrieved from a study of blood T cell repertoires in COVID-19. Sequencing was performed with immunoSEQ multiplex PCR; in TCRdb, only in-frame clones are kept and a portion is missing. The table has 200,000 to 250,000 clones, around 86% seen once; the top ten hold roughly 8.2%. The germline gives CDR1 MDHEN, CDR2 SYDVKM. The CDR3 is 16 amino acids. V gave up 6 bases and J gave up 4 bases, with 16 bases separating them. This clone was detected a few times. The sequencing input was peripheral blood. The genes are TRBV28 and TRBJ1-6; D might be TRBD1 (5 bases). The TCR was taken from a woman older than 75 with COVID-19, enrolled during active disease. CDR3 DNA: TGTGCCAGCAGGGCCGAGACAGCTAGATATAATTCACCCCTCCACTTT. Amino acids: CASRAETARYNSPLHF. Together with reference TRBV28 and TRBJ1-6, the CDR3 gives the full variable domain: DVKVTQSSRYLVKRTGEKVFLECVQDMDHENMFWYRQDPGLGLRLIYFSYDVKMKEKGDIPEGYSVSREKKERFSLILESASTNQTSMYLCASRAETARYNSPLHFGNGTRLTVT.